The next 4 T cell receptor beta chains were all read from a single sample in a study of blood T cell repertoires in COVID-19. Using immunoSEQ multiplex PCR, the repertoire was profiled, and TCRdb retains in-frame clones only, with some absent. Of approximately 140,000 clones in the sample, around 84% were seen once. Sequenced input: peripheral blood. The receptors here all came from a man aged 65 to 79 with acute or convalescent COVID-19.

J is TRBJ1-5 and V is TRBV5-1; D is possibly TRBD1 (6 bases). Germline-derived CDR1 and CDR2 are SGHRS and YFSETQ. V was clipped by 1 base and J by 3 bases, with 14 bases between them. This CDR3 has 16 amino acids. The CDR3 sequence: CASSLNGDIHNQPQHF. DNA of the CDR3: TGCGCCAGCAGCTTGAACGGGGACATACACAATCAGCCCCAGCATTTT.

This chain joins TRBV6-1 and TRBJ2-7, with D hard to call. V shed 1 base and J shed 2 bases, with 9 bases lying between them. Germline V gene data show CDR1 as MNHNS and CDR2 as SASEGT. The CDR3 extends over 14 amino acids. DNA for the CDR3: TGTGCCAGCAGTGAAGGCGCCCAAGCCTACGAGCAGTACTTC. Translating it yields CASSEGAQAYEQYF.

The chain combines TRBV5-1 with TRBJ1-6, with TRBD1 identical over 8 bases. Germline-derived CDR1 and CDR2 are SGHRS and YFSETQ. The CDR3 covers 15 residues. The V segment lost 0 bases and the J segment 7 bases; nucleotides outside the gene matches: 3. CDR3 in amino acids: CASSLDRGENSPLHF. CDR3 in DNA: TGCGCCAGCAGCTTGGACAGGGGGGAAAATTCACCCCTCCACTTT.

The rearrangement joins TRBV19 to TRBJ2-2; the match to TRBD2 covers 8 bases. There are 18 residues in the CDR3. Germline CDR1 is LNHDA and CDR2 is SQIVND (reference sequence). The trim removed 5 bases at V and 1 base at J, leaving 12 bases unmatched. The CDR3 loop is CASSLRTSPNWNTGELFF. In nucleotides, the CDR3 is TGTGCCAGTAGTCTCCGGACTAGCCCTAATTGGAACACCGGGGAGCTGTTTTTT.